The TCR beta chain under discussion was sequenced for a study of sequential checkpoint blockade in melanoma. Study details: Randomization was 1:1 between first-line nivolumab→ipilimumab and ipilimumab→nivolumab. Each arm's sequence ended with maintenance nivolumab.

Sequencing was performed with immunoSEQ multiplex PCR; in TCRdb, only in-frame clones are kept and a portion is missing. The sample holds about 18,000 clones, around 68% seen once. V gave up 5 bases and J gave up 3 bases, with 16 bases separating them. The germline gives CDR1 MNHEY, CDR2 SMNVEV (reference sequence). The CDR3 extends over 15 amino acids. The sample's treatment: randomized to nivolumab then ipilimumab (arm A) or the reverse (arm B). No patient had prior DNA-damaging chemotherapy. PBMC sorting kept live CD3+CD8+ cells without CD19 or CD56. This clone was observed a few times. This clonotype was obtained from a human donor with melanoma. The chain carries TRBV27 and TRBJ1-2; D gene ambiguous. This specimen was CD8+ T cells sorted from blood (inferred from file names), taken from a patient given nivolumab and ipilimumab in sequence. CDR3 protein: CASSERLFPYYGYTF. DNA of the CDR3: TGTGCCAGCAGTGAACGTCTATTCCCATACTATGGCTACACCTTC.